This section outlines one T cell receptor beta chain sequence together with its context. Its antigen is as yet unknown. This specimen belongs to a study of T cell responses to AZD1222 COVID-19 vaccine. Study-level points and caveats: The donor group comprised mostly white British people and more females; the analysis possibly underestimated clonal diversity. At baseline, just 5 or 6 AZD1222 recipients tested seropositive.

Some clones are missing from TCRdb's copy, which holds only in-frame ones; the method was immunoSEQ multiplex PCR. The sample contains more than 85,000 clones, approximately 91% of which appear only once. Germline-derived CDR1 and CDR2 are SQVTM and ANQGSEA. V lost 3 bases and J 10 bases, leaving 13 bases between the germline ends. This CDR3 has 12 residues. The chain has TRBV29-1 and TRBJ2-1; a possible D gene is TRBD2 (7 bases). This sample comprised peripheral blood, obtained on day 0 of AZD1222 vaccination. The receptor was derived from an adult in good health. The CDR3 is CSVEAGEGEQFF. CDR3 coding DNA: TGCAGCGTTGAGGCAGGGGAGGGCGAGCAGTTCTTC.